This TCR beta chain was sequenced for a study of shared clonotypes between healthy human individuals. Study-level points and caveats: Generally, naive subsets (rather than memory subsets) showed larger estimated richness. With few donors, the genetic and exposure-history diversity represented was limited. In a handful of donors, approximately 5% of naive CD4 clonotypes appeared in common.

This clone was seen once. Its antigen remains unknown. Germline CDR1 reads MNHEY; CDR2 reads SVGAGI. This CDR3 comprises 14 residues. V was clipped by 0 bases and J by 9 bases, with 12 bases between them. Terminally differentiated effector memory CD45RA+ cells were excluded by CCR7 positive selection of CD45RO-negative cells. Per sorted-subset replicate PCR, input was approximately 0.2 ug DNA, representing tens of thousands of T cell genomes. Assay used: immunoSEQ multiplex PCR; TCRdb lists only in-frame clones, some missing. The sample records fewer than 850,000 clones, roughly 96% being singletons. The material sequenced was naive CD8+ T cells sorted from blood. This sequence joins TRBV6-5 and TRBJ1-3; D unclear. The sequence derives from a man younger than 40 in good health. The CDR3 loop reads CASSYSEGRGTIYF. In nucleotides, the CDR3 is TGTGCCAGCAGTTACTCGGAAGGTCGGGGCACCATATATTTT.